Below, 20 T cell receptor beta chains from the same sample are listed, as sequenced in a study of vaccination and CD4 T cells after COVID-19. These receptors' antigens are unknown. The Oncomine TCR Beta short-read assay was applied to DNA of cultured CD4+ T cells. TCRdb fed the PCR reads into MiXCR, producing one record per CDR3 protein. Seen here are about 17,000 distinct CDR3 sequences, around 59% observed once, and the top ten hold approximately 13%. Treatment noted: approximately nine-day PBMC culture with coronavirus spike peptide pools or control peptides (ViraFEST assay). Sequenced material: CD4+ T cells from blood, cultured in vitro. Receptors were obtained from a human donor who had recovered from COVID-19.

The chain links TRBV2 to TRBJ2-3, with 11 positions matching TRBD2. This CDR3 contains 15 residues. From germline, CDR1 is SNHLY and CDR2 FYNNEI. V shed 6 bases, J shed 5 bases, and the junction held 7 bases outside the gene matches. CDR3: CASRVAGGPGDTQYF. The CDR3 DNA sequence: TGTGCCAGCAGGGTAGCGGGGGGGCCAGGAGATACGCAGTATTTT.

This clonotype was seen just once. This chain uses TRBV27 with TRBJ2-1; 12 bases are shared with TRBD2. Germline values: CDR1 MNHEY, CDR2 SMNVEV (reference sequence). V lost 6 bases to trimming and J lost 8 bases; unmatched junction nucleotides: 8. The length of the CDR3 is 15 residues. The CDR3 sequence is CASSPGTSGLYEQFF. The CDR3 DNA reads as TGTGCCAGCAGCCCCGGGACTAGCGGGTTATATGAGCAGTTCTTC.

The gene calls are TRBV6-1 and TRBJ1-2; perhaps TRBD1 as D (6 bases). The V end was cut by 6 bases, the J end by 2 bases, with 13 bases between. The V gene's germline CDR1 is MNHNS and CDR2 SASEGT. The CDR3 is 14 residues long. DNA of the CDR3: TGTGCCAGCAGCCCGAACACAGGGAACTATGGCTACACCTTC. Its translation: CASSPNTGNYGYTF.

There are a few counts of this clonotype. V gene TRBV6-1 combines with J gene TRBJ1-1; D uncertain. V was pared by 7 bases and J by 6 bases, with 18 bases between. The length of the CDR3 is 14 residues. Looked up from germline, CDR1 is MNHNS and CDR2 is SASEGT. DNA for the CDR3: TGTGCCAGCACTAGCCCGGGCGGTGGGCCTGAAGCTTTCTTT. Residues: CASTSPGGGPEAFF.

The CDR3: CASSAAGIDGYTF. CDR3 sequence (DNA): TGTGCCAGCAGTGCGGCGGGGATAGATGGCTACACCTTC. The chain joins TRBV6-1 to TRBJ1-2; no firm D call. This CDR3 comprises 13 residues. Trimming left V 4 bases short and J 6 bases short, with 12 bases between. Looked up from germline, CDR1 is MNHNS and CDR2 is SASEGT.

This clonotype came up a few times. The V gene is TRBV10-1, the J gene TRBJ2-3; 8 nucleotides align to TRBD2. This CDR3 comprises 14 residues. Germline-derived CDR1 and CDR2 are WNHNN and SYGVQD (reference sequence). J lost 8 bases, V lost 2 bases, and 6 bases had no gene match. Here the CDR3 reads CASSESGRGGTQYF. Written as DNA, the CDR3 is TGCGCCAGCAGTGAGAGCGGGAGAGGCGGTACGCAGTATTTT.

The J gene is TRBJ1-5, the V gene TRBV10-2; a possible D gene is TRBD1 (6 bases). The V gene's germline CDR1 is WSHSY and CDR2 SAAADI. The V gene lost 6 bases and the J gene lost 0 bases, with 12 bases spanning the gap. This CDR3 contains 15 residues. CDR3 sequence (DNA): TGCGCCAGCAGGGACTACAGGGATAGCAATCAGCCCCAGCATTTT. Translating it yields CASRDYRDSNQPQHF.

This clonotype was seen a handful of times. The rearrangement links TRBV7-9 to TRBJ1-1; 7 nucleotides agree with TRBD1. The CDR3 loop spans 14 amino acids. Germline CDR1 reads SEHNR; CDR2 reads FQNEAQ (reference sequence). V shed 5 bases and J 5 bases; nucleotides not matched to a gene: 8. CDR3 bases: TGTGCCAGCAGCCCCCAAGGGGGCTGGACTGAAGCTTTCTTT. Translating it yields CASSPQGGWTEAFF. The full variable domain, its missing parts supplied by reference TRBV7-9 and TRBJ1-1, is DTGVSQNPRHKITKRGQNVTFRCDPISEHNRLYWYRQTLGQGPEFLTYFQNEAQLEKSRLLSDRFSAERPKGSFSTLEIQRTEQGDSAMYLCASSPQGGWTEAFFGQGTRLTVV.

Only a few counts were recorded for this clonotype. V is TRBV6-1 and J is TRBJ1-6, with unresolved D. The ends were cut back, 1 base at V and 0 bases at J, with 7 bases in the middle. Germline loops: CDR1 MNHNS, CDR2 SASEGT. The CDR3 runs 16 residues. CDR3 residues: CASSEGEGSYNSPLHF. CDR3 nucleotides: TGTGCCAGCAGTGAAGGAGAGGGCTCCTATAATTCACCCCTCCACTTT.

The gene calls are TRBV19 and TRBJ1-2; D might be TRBD1 (5 bases). The CDR3 extends over 13 amino acids. Germline CDR1 is LNHDA and CDR2 is SQIVND (reference sequence). Trimming stripped 3 bases from V and 3 bases from J, with 8 bases between. The CDR3 DNA reads as TGTGCCAGTAGTATTGACAGCTACTATGGCTACACCTTC. It is translated as CASSIDSYYGYTF.

The chain has TRBV7-2 and TRBJ2-7; the D call may be TRBD1 or TRBD2 (6 bases each). Per germline, CDR1 SGHTA and CDR2 FQGNSA. V was cut by 5 bases and J by 7 bases, with 15 bases left in between. The CDR3 consists of 13 residues. DNA of the CDR3: TGTGCCAGCAGCCAAGGTGGGGGGCGGGAGCAGTACTTC. Encoded protein: CASSQGGGREQYF.

The V and J genes are TRBV6-2 or TRBV6-3 and TRBJ2-1; perhaps D is TRBD1 or TRBD2 (8 bases each). The CDR3 extends over 15 amino acids. The germline V gene encodes CDR1 MNHEY and CDR2 SVGEGT. The V end lost 8 bases, the J end lost 2 bases, and 16 bases lay between the germline ends. For the CDR3, the DNA is TGTGCCAGCGCGGGGGGACAGGTACCCTACAATGAGCAGTTCTTC. Its protein product is CASAGGQVPYNEQFF.

This clonotype was picked up a small number of times. The V call is TRBV19, the J call TRBJ1-2; D may be TRBD1 (6 bases). This CDR3 spans 15 amino acids. Trimming stripped 10 bases from V and 2 bases from J, with 20 bases between. The V gene's germline CDR1 is LNHDA and CDR2 SQIVND (reference sequence). CDR3 in DNA: TGTGCCACTCCTAACCCGGCAGGGGACAACTATGGCTACACCTTC. This gives the protein CATPNPAGDNYGYTF.

V usage is TRBV10-1 and J usage is TRBJ2-7; possible D gene TRBD2, 5 bases. Germline values: CDR1 WNHNN, CDR2 SYGVQD (reference sequence). The CDR3 totals 13 residues. V gave up 5 bases and J gave up 2 bases, with 10 bases separating them. The CDR3 DNA sequence: TGCGCCAGCAGTCGGGATCCTGCCTACGAGCAGTACTTC. Translating gives CASSRDPAYEQYF.

V is TRBV5-4 and J is TRBJ2-7; 8 bases align to TRBD1. This CDR3 has 15 amino acids. With V trimmed by 4 bases and J by 6 bases, 12 bases remained unmatched. Germline V gene data show CDR1 as SGHNT and CDR2 as YYREEE (reference sequence). For the CDR3, the DNA is TGTGCCAGCAGCGACCCAGGGGGCGCGTTATTCGAGCAGTACTTC. This codes for CASSDPGGALFEQYF.

V is TRBV28 and J is TRBJ1-2, with a weak D call TRBD1 (6 bases). Looked up from germline, CDR1 is MDHEN and CDR2 is SYDVKM. The CDR3 is 14 residues long. The germline V and J ends were trimmed by 5 bases and 5 bases, with 15 bases remaining between them. The CDR3 DNA follows: TGTGCCAGCAGTCCCTCCGGGACACCGTATGGCTACACCTTC. This codes for CASSPSGTPYGYTF.

The genes are TRBV20-1 and TRBJ1-4; D is unresolved. The germline CDR1 and CDR2 sequences are DFQATT and SNEGSKA (reference sequence). The CDR3 totals 14 residues. Between the trimmed V and J ends, which lost 2 bases and 6 bases, there was a span of 13 bases. The CDR3 loop reads CSARNGPWDEKLFF. DNA of the CDR3: TGCAGTGCTAGAAATGGACCCTGGGATGAAAAACTGTTTTTT.

V usage is TRBV29-1 and J usage is TRBJ2-1; 7 bases are a match to TRBD2. V lost 4 bases and J lost 3; bases outside the gene matches: 6. Germline V gene data show CDR1 as SQVTM and CDR2 as ANQGSEA. CDR3 length: 14 amino acids. The CDR3 reads CSVGARTSYNEQFF. CDR3 nucleotide sequence: TGCAGCGTTGGGGCCCGGACTAGCTACAATGAGCAGTTCTTC.

The chain carries TRBV28 and TRBJ1-5, with 7 positions matching TRBD1. The CDR3 has 16 amino acids. Per the germline V gene, CDR1 is MDHEN and CDR2 is SYDVKM. V lost 4 bases to trimming and J lost 6 bases; unmatched junction nucleotides: 12. The CDR3 DNA is TGTGCCAGCAGTTCATCGTTAACAGGGGAGGGTCAGCCCCAGCATTTT. Encoded protein: CASSSSLTGEGQPQHF.

The chain links TRBV5-6 to TRBJ1-2, with D tentatively TRBD1 (5 bases). This CDR3 spans 15 amino acids. V was pared by 4 bases and J by 4 bases, with 17 bases between. Germline loops: CDR1 SGHDT, CDR2 YYEEEE. CDR3 residues: CASSSGDGFFYGYTF. DNA for the CDR3: TGTGCCAGCAGCAGCGGGGACGGATTCTTCTATGGCTACACCTTC. Using reference TRBV5-6 and TRBJ1-2 for the parts outside the CDR3, the full variable domain is DAGVTQSPTHLIKTRGQQVTLRCSPKSGHDTVSWYQQALGQGPQFIFQYYEEEERQRGNFPDRFSGHQFPNYSSELNVNALLLGDSALYLCASSSGDGFFYGYTFGSGTRLTVV.